This entry concerns a single T cell receptor (beta chain). The antigen is unknown. The sample comes from a study of cytomegalovirus exposure and HLA in healthy donors. Study-level information: From about 180 million T cells, an earlier analysis saw 110 million or so unique TCR beta sequences. General study findings and limits: Listed as cytomegalovirus-associated were approximately 160 TCR beta chains. Rare TCR sequences predominated, though certain public TCRs were found in many donors.

V gave up 4 bases and J gave up 3 bases; unmatched junction bases: 10. The germline CDR1 and CDR2 sequences are SGDLS and YYNGEE. CDR3 length: 16 amino acids. The PCR ran on 60 Vbeta and 13 Jbeta primers. In the study's own analysis: Per a later analysis, the number of unique TCR beta chains was around 79 million, of which about 11 million were shared. Assay used: immunoSEQ multiplex PCR; TCRdb lists only in-frame clones, some missing. The D gene and trimming were derived from the DNA, and the V and J assignments and clone size from that table. The sample has 150,000 to 200,000 clones, around 80% seen once.

Source material: PBMCs. The receptor was isolated from a woman younger than 30 in good health and CMV-seronegative. V usage is TRBV9 and J usage is TRBJ1-2, with 9 positions matching TRBD1. The CDR3 reads CASSPHRDREDYGYTF. The CDR3 DNA reads TGTGCCAGCAGCCCCCACCGGGACAGGGAAGACTATGGCTACACCTTC.